The 22 T cell receptor beta chains listed next were all sequenced from one sample in a study of CD8+CD57+ T cells in acquired aplastic anemia. Patients who underwent sequencing had shown CD8+CD57+ cell expansion by flow cytometry. The template used for profiling TCR beta VDJ and CDR3 was genomic DNA. MiXCR, applied by TCRdb to the reads, yields one record per CDR3 protein. The profile shows some 200,000 distinct CDR3 sequences, less than 60% of them singletons. The source material was sorted CD4+, CD8+, or CD8+CD57+ T cells (not recorded which) from PBMCs. The receptors were sampled from a human donor with aplastic anemia.

This chain uses TRBV7-3 with TRBJ2-2; TRBD1 aligns across 8 bases. V lost 5 bases and J lost 1; bases outside the gene matches: 12. The germline V gene encodes CDR1 SGHTA and CDR2 FQGTGA. The CDR3 contains 18 residues. CDR3 sequence reads: CASSRPAETGENTGELFF. CDR3 bases: TGTGCCAGCAGCAGGCCCGCCGAGACAGGGGAGAACACCGGGGAGCTGTTTTTT. Supplemented by reference TRBV7-3 and TRBJ2-2, the full variable domain reads GAGVSQTPSNKVTEKGKYVELRCDPISGHTALYWYRQSLGQGPEFLIYFQGTGAADDSGLPNDRFFAVRPEGSVSTLKIQRTERGDSAVYLCASSRPAETGENTGELFFGEGSRLTVL.

The V gene is TRBV19, the J gene TRBJ1-6; D ambiguous. Per the germline V gene, CDR1 is LNHDA and CDR2 is SQIVND (reference sequence). This CDR3 contains 16 residues. The V end lost 9 bases, the J end lost 0 bases, and 15 bases lay between the germline ends. CDR3 sequence reads: CASSFNRSSYNSPLHF. The CDR3 DNA sequence: TGTGCCAGCAGTTTCAACCGGAGCTCCTATAATTCACCCCTCCACTTT.

The rearrangement links TRBV7-9 to TRBJ1-2; D unresolved. V was trimmed by 5 bases and J by 7 bases, leaving 14 bases between them. The CDR3 loop spans 13 amino acids. Germline CDR1 is SEHNR and CDR2 is FQNEAQ (reference sequence). The CDR3 reads CASSPETESGYTF. In DNA, the CDR3 is TGTGCCAGCAGCCCTGAGACGGAGAGTGGCTACACCTTC.

V gene TRBV7-9 combines with J gene TRBJ2-1, with 7 bases that match TRBD2. The ends lost 3 bases at V and 9 bases at J; junction bases unmatched: 14. This CDR3 has 16 amino acids. Germline loops: CDR1 SEHNR, CDR2 FQNEAQ (reference sequence). This CDR3 is CASSLFHGGGIGEQFF. DNA of the CDR3: TGTGCCAGCAGCTTGTTCCACGGCGGGGGAATCGGTGAGCAGTTCTTC.

This clonotype was detected many times. The rearrangement uses TRBV19 and TRBJ1-2; the D is unclear. This CDR3 has 14 amino acids. Trimming shortened V by 0 bases and J by 7 bases, and 12 bases separated the two germline ends. Germline loops: CDR1 LNHDA, CDR2 SQIVND (reference sequence). The CDR3 nucleotides read TGTGCCAGTAGTATAGAATTCCCCCCCCCTGGCTACACCTTC. Amino acids: CASSIEFPPPGYTF.

A single count supports this clonotype. This chain uses TRBV10-3 with TRBJ1-1; D is uncertain. The germline CDR1 and CDR2 sequences are ENHRY and SYGVKD. The CDR3 has 14 residues. The V gene lost 10 bases and the J gene lost 1 base, with 16 bases spanning the gap. The CDR3 coding sequence is TGTGCCACCCAGATGGACGGTGGGAACACTGAAGCTTTCTTT. This codes for CATQMDGGNTEAFF.

This clonotype was observed many times. The chain recombines TRBV4-1 with TRBJ2-3; 10 bases are a match to TRBD2. V lost 5 bases, J lost 5 bases, and 13 bases stayed unmatched. This CDR3 is 17 amino acids long. Germline loops: CDR1 MGHRA, CDR2 YSYEKL. The CDR3 bases are TGCGCCAGCAGCACCCGGGATCTACTAGCGGGAAGAGATACGCAGTATTTT. Encoded protein: CASSTRDLLAGRDTQYF.

The chain links TRBV6-6 to TRBJ2-7, with D possibly being TRBD1 (5 bases). Germline CDR1 is MNHNY and CDR2 is SVGAGI (reference sequence). Deletions cut 2 bases from V and 6 bases from J, with 14 bases between. The CDR3 length is 14 residues. The CDR3 region has the DNA TGTGCCAGCAGTTACGGGTCAACTCAGGGCGAGCAGTACGTC. Protein product: CASSYGSTQGEQYV.

This clonotype was counted at least ten times. The gene calls are TRBV5-1 and TRBJ2-3, with D unresolved. The ends were cut back, 0 bases at V and 0 bases at J, with 5 bases in the middle. The CDR3 is 14 amino acids. CDR1 and CDR2 from the germline V gene are SGHRS and YFSETQ. The CDR3 loop is CASSLVSSTDTQYF. In DNA, the CDR3 is TGCGCCAGCAGCTTGGTTTCTAGCACAGATACGCAGTATTTT.

V is TRBV15 and J is TRBJ2-1, with D unresolved. With the DNA end fitting TRBJ2-7 better, the J assignment may be wrong. Germline V CDR1 and CDR2: LNHNV, YYDKDF (reference sequence). The CDR3 runs 13 residues. The CDR3 bases are TGTGCCACCAGCAGAGAACCACTTAGCGAGCAGTACTTC. Translating gives CATSREPLSEQYF.

The table lists this clonotype with a few counts. The chain couples TRBV20-1 to TRBJ1-5, with D maybe TRBD1 (5 bases). Between the trimmed V and J ends, which lost 0 bases and 9 bases, there was a span of 12 bases. CDR3 length: 13 residues. Germline CDR1 DFQATT, CDR2 SNEGSKA (reference sequence). CDR3 sequence reads: CSARDSGGGPQHF. The DNA of the CDR3 is TGCAGTGCTAGAGACTCCGGGGGGGGGCCCCAGCATTTT.

V and J are TRBV20-1 and TRBJ2-7; no clear D. The CDR3 runs 13 residues. Germline V gene sequence: CDR1 DFQATT, CDR2 SNEGSKA (reference sequence). V shed 4 bases and J shed 2 bases, with 12 bases lying between them. CDR3 sequence reads: CSANSDAAYEQYF. Here the CDR3 DNA reads TGCAGTGCTAACAGCGACGCCGCCTACGAGCAGTACTTC.

This clonotype came up many times. The V call is TRBV28, the J call TRBJ2-7; TRBD2 might be the D (6 bases). V lost 6 bases, J lost 9 bases, and 15 bases lay in between. In germline, CDR1 is MDHEN, CDR2 SYDVKM. The CDR3 is made up of 12 amino acids. The CDR3 nucleotides are TGTGCCAGCAGGGGACTTGAGGCGGGGCAGTACTTC. This codes for CASRGLEAGQYF.

This clonotype showed up just once. V is TRBV14 and J is TRBJ2-3; D tentatively fits TRBD1 or TRBD2 (5 bases each). Germline CDR1 is SGHDN and CDR2 is FVKESK. V lost 1 base, J lost 2 bases, and 10 bases lay in between. The CDR3 length is 15 residues. The DNA for the CDR3 is TGTGCCAGCAGCCAAGCGGGGACGAACACAGATACGCAGTATTTT. Protein: CASSQAGTNTDTQYF. Supplemented by reference TRBV14 and TRBJ2-3, the full variable domain reads EAGVTQFPSHSVIEKGQTVTLRCDPISGHDNLYWYRRVMGKEIKFLLHFVKESKQDESGMPNNRFLAERTGGTYSTLKVQPAELEDSGVYFCASSQAGTNTDTQYFGPGTRLTVL.

At least ten counts were recorded for this clonotype. V usage is TRBV11-3 and J usage is TRBJ2-2; TRBD2 matches 8 bases. The length of the CDR3 is 18 residues. V trimming: 0 bases; J trimming: 6 bases; junction bases outside the gene matches: 12. Germline-derived CDR1 and CDR2 are SGHNT and YENEEA. The CDR3 loop reads CASSLDWAERGIAGELFF. For the CDR3, the DNA is TGTGCCAGCAGCTTAGATTGGGCGGAGCGGGGGATCGCCGGGGAGCTGTTTTTT.

Note on this clonotype: The junction departs from the called germline gene at one end, perhaps through a read error. The chain is built from TRBV7-7 and TRBJ2-1; D is possibly TRBD1 (6 bases). CDR3 size: 15 residues. Germline V lookup: CDR1 SSHAT, CDR2 FNYEAQ (reference sequence). The CDR3 DNA follows: TGCGCCAGCAGCCAAGGCACAGGGAAGAGCAATGAGCAGTTCTTC. As protein: CASSQGTGKSNEQFF.

As to this clonotype: One end of the junction is discordant with germline, which a read error may explain. This rearrangement joins TRBV5-8 to TRBJ2-7, with a tentative D call TRBD1 (6 bases). This CDR3 has 15 residues. Germline V CDR1 and CDR2: SGHTS, YDEGEE. CDR3 amino acids: CASSLRDTGSYEQCF. CDR3 bases: TGTGCCAGCAGCCTCCGGGACACCGGCTCCTACGAGCAGTGCTTC.

This clonotype showed up many times. This CDR3 reads CASSYSEGETQYF. The CDR3 nucleotides read TGTGCCAGCAGTTACTCTGAAGGGGAGACCCAGTACTTC. The gene calls are TRBV6-5 and TRBJ2-5; D not resolved. The CDR3 loop spans 13 amino acids. Germline loops: CDR1 MNHEY, CDR2 SVGAGI. Trimming pared 0 bases from V and 5 bases from J, leaving 7 bases between.

CDR3 sequence reads: CASSETGGSYNEQFF. CDR3 nucleotide sequence: TGTGCCAGCAGTGAAACCGGGGGCTCCTACAATGAGCAGTTCTTC. The chain has TRBV25-1 and TRBJ2-1; the D gene is possibly TRBD2 (6 bases). Trimming removed 2 bases at V and 0 bases at J, with 8 bases between. From germline, CDR1 is MGHDK and CDR2 SYGVNS. This CDR3 contains 15 residues.

A few counts support this clonotype. The chain is built from TRBV28 and TRBJ1-5, with 7 bases identical to TRBD1. This CDR3 has 15 residues. V lost 6 bases to trimming and J lost 1 base; unmatched junction nucleotides: 6. Germline CDR1 MDHEN, CDR2 SYDVKM. Here the CDR3 reads CASSQQGTSNQPQHF. CDR3 sequence (DNA): TGTGCCAGCAGCCAACAGGGGACGAGCAATCAGCCCCAGCATTTT.

This clonotype was observed a single time. This is likely a read error, given that the CDR3 carries no conserved phenylalanine or tryptophan at its end. The chain is built from TRBV2 and TRBJ2-2; D not certain. Germline V CDR1 and CDR2: SNHLY, FYNNEI. Trimming took off 7 bases at V and 9 bases at J, with 3 bases between the two ends. The CDR3 spans 9 residues. CDR3 region: CASKRELFL. Written as DNA, the CDR3 is TGTGCCAGCAAACGGGAGCTGTTTCTT.

The chain joins TRBV6-1 to TRBJ2-7; no clear D. CDR1 is MNHNS and CDR2 is SASEGT in the germline V gene. CDR3 length: 12 amino acids. V gave up 10 bases and J gave up 2 bases, with 12 bases separating them. The CDR3 region has the DNA TGTGCCACCCAGGATAGGGCCTACGAGCAGTACTTC. Translation gives CATQDRAYEQYF.